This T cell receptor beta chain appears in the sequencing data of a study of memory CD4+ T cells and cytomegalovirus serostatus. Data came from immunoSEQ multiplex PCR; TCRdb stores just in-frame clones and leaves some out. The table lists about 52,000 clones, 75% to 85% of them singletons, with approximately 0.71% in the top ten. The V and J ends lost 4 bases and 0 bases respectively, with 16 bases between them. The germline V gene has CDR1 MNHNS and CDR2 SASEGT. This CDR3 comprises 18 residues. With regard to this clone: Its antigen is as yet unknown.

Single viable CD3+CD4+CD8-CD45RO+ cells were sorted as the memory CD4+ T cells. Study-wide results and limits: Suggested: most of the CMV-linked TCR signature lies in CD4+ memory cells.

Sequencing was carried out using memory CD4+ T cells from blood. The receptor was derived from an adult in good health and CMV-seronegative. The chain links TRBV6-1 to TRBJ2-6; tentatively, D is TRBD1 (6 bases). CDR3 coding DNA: TGTGCCAGCAGTGCAATCGTGACAGGCTCCTCTGGGGCCAACGTCCTGACTTTC. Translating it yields CASSAIVTGSSGANVLTF.